This T cell receptor (beta chain) was identified in a study of T cells in Graves' hyperthyroidism and ophthalmopathy. Findings of the study overall: Ophthalmopathy could be told apart from stable hyperthyroidism with a 13 V-J model. For ophthalmopathy, model prediction preceded onset by a median about six months.

As concerns this clonotype: What it binds is unknown.

For ophthalmopathy patients, the Clinical Activity Score was at least 3 and the NOSPECS grade at least 4; duration was under 3 months. The PBMCs studied were ones that came from 10 ml fresh peripheral blood. It was RNA transcripts that yielded the amplified TCR beta CDR3 regions. RT-PCR in the first round (using the HTBI primer set) targeted the TCR CDR3. TCRdb re-called the multiplex PCR reads with MiXCR, one entry per CDR3 protein. The data hold approximately 600,000 distinct CDR3 sequences, with around 21% observed a single time. V lost 3 bases and J lost 7, with 20 bases in between. Germline values: CDR1 SGHRS, CDR2 YFSETQ. This CDR3 has 15 amino acids.

The sample comprised blood. The chain combines TRBV5-1 with TRBJ2-7; TRBD1 is a possible D gene (6 bases). The clonotype comes from a man aged 25-45 years with Graves' ophthalmopathy. CDR3 region: CASSSGGQGSSEQYF. The CDR3 coding sequence is TGCGCCAGCAGCTCTGGCGGGCAGGGGTCAAGTGAGCAGTACTTC.